This T cell receptor beta chain appears in the sequencing data of a study of shared clonotypes between healthy human individuals. Germline CDR1 SQVTM, CDR2 ANQGSEA. Deletions cut 3 bases from V and 7 bases from J, with 13 bases between. The CDR3 contains 13 residues. Clones were sequenced by immunoSEQ multiplex PCR, and TCRdb holds only the in-frame ones, with some missing. The table includes around 530,000 clones, around three quarters detected once. The chain joins TRBV29-1 to TRBJ2-1; D not resolved. The sample was PBMCs. This receptor was taken from a woman in her 40s in good health. Some clones in this sample may be carry-over from other donors' samples. CDR3 sequence reads: CSVERTEGNEQFF. CDR3 DNA sequence: TGCAGCGTTGAGCGCACGGAAGGGAATGAGCAGTTCTTC.